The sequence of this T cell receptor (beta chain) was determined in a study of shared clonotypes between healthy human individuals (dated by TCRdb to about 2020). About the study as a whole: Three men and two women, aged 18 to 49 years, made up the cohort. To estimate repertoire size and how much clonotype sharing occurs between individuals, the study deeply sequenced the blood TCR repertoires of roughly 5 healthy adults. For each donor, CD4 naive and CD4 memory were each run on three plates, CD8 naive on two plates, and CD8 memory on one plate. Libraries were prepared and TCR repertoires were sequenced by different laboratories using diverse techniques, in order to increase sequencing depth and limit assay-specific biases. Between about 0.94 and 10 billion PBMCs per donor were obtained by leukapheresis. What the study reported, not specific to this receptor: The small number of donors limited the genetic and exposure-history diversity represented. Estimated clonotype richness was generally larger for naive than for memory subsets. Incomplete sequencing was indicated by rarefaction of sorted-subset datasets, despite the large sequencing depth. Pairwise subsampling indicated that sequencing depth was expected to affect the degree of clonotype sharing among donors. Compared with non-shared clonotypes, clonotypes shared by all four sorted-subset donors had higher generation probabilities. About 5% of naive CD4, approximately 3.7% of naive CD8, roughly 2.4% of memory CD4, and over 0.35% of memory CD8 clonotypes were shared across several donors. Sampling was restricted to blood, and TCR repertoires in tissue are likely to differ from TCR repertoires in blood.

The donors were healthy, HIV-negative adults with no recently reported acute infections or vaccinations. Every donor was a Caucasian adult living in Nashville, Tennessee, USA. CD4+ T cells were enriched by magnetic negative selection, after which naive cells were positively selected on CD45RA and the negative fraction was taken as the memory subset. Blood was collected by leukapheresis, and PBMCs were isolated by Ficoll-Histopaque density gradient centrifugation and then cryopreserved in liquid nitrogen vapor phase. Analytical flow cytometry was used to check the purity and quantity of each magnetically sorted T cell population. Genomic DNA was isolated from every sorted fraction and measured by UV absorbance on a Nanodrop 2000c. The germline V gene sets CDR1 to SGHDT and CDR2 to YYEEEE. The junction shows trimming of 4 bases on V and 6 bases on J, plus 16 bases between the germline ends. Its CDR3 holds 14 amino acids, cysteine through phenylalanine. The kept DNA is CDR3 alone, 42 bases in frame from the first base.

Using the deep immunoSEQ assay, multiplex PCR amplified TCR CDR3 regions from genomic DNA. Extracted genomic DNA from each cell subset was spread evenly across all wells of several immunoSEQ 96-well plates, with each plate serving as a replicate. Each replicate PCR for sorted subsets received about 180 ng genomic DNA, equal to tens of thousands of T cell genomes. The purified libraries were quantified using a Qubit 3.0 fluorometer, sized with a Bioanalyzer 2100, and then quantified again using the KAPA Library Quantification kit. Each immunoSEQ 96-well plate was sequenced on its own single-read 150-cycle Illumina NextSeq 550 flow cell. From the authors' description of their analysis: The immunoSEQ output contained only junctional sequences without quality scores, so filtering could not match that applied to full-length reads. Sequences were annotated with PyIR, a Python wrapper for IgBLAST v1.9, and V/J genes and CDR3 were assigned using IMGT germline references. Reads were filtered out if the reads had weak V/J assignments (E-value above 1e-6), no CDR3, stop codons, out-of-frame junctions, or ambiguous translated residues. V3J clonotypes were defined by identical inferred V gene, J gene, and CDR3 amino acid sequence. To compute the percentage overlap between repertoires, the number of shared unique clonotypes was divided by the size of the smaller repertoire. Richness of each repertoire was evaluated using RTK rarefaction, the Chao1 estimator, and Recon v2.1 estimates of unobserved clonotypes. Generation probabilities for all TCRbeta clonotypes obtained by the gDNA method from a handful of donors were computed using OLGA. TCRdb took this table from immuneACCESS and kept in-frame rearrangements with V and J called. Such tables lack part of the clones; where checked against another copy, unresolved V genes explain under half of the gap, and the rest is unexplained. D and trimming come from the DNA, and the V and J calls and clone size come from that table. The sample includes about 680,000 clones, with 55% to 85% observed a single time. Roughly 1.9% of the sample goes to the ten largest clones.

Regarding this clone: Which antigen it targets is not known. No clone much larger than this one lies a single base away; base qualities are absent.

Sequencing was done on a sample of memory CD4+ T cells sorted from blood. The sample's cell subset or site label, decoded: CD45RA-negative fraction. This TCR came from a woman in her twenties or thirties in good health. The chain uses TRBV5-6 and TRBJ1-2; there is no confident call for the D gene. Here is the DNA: TGTGCCAGCAGCCCGCAGGACCTTCTACATGGCTACACCTTC. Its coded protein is CASSPQDLLHGYTF.